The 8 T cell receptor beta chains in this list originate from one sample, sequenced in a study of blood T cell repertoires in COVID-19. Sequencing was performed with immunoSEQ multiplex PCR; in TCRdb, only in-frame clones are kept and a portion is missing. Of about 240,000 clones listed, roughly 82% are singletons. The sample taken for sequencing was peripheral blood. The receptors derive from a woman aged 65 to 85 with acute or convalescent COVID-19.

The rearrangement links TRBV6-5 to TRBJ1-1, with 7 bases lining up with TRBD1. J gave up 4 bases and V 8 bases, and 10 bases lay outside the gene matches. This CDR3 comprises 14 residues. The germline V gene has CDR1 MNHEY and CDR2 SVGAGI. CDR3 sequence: CASGRQGVGTEAFF. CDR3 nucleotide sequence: TGTGCCAGCGGTAGACAGGGCGTGGGCACTGAAGCTTTCTTT.

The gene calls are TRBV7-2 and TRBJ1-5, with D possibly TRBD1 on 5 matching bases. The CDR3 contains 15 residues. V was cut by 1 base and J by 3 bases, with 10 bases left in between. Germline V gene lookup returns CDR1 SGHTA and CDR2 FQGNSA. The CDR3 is CASSLGGTNNQPQHF. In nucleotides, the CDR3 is TGTGCCAGCAGCTTAGGCGGGACCAACAATCAGCCCCAGCATTTT.

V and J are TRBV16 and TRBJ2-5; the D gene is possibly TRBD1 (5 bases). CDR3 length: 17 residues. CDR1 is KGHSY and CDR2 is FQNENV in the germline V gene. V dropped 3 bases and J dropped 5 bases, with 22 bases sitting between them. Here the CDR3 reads CASSQSAFSAGQETQYF. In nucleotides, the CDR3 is TGTGCCAGCAGCCAGTCCGCCTTCTCCGCAGGGCAGGAGACCCAGTACTTC.

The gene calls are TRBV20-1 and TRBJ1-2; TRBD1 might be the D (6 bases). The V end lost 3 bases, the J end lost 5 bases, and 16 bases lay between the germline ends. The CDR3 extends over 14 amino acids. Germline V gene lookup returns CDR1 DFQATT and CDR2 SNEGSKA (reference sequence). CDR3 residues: CSASWDTRLYGYTF. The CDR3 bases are TGCAGTGCTAGTTGGGACACCAGGTTGTATGGCTACACCTTC.

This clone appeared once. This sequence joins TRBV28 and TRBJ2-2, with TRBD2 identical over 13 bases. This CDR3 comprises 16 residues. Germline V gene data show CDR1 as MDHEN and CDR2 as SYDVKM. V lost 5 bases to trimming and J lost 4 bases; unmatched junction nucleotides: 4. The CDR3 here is CASSLLAGGPTGELFF. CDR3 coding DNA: TGTGCCAGCAGTCTACTAGCGGGGGGGCCCACCGGGGAGCTGTTTTTT.

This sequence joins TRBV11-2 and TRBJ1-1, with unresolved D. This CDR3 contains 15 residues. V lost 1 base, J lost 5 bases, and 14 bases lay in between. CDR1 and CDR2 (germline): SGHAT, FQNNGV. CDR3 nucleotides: TGTGCCAGCAGCTTAGGGGCAGCATTTGTAACTGAAGCTTTCTTT. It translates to CASSLGAAFVTEAFF.

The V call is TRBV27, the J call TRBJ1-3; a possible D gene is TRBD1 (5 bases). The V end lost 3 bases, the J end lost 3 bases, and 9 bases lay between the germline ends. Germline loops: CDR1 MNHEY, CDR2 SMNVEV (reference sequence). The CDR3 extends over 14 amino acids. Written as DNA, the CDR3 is TGTGCCAGCAGTTTTGGGGGGAGTGGAAACACCATATATTTT. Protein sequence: CASSFGGSGNTIYF.

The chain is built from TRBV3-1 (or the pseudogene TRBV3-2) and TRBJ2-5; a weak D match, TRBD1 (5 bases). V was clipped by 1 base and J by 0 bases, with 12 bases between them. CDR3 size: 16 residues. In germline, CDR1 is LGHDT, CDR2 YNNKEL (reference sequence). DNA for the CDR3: TGTGCCAGCAGCCAAGGGCAGGGATTATACCAAGAGACCCAGTACTTC. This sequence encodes CASSQGQGLYQETQYF.